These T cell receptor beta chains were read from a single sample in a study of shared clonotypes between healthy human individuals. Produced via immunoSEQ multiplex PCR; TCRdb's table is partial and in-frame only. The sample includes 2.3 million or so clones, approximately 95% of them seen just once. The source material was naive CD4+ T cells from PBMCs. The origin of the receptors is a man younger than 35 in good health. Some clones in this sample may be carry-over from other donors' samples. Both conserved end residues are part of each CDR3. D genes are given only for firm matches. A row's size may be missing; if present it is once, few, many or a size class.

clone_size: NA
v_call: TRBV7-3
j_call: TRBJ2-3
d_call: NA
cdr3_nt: TGTGCCAGCTCCGACACAGATACGCAGTATTTT
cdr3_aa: CASSDTDTQYF

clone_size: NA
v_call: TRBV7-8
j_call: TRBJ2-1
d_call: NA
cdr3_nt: TGTGCCAGCAGCTTAGCGATTGGGCAGTTCTTC
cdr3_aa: CASSLAIGQFF

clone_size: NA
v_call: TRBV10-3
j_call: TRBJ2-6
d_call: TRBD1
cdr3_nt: TGTGCCATCAGTCGGCAGGGGGTAAACGTCCTGACTTTC
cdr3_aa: CAISRQGVNVLTF

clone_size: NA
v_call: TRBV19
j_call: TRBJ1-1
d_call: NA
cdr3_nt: TGTGCCAGTAGGGAAGGGGGCACTGAAGCTTTCTTT
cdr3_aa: CASREGGTEAFF

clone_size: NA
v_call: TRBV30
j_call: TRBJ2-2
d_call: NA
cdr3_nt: TGTGCCTGGAGTCCGCGGCCTATATCTTCCGGGGAGCTGTTTTTT
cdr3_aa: CAWSPRPISSGELFF

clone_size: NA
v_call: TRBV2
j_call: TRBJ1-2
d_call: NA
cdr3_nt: TGTGCCAGCAGTGAAGGTACTAACTATGGCTACACCTTC
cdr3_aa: CASSEGTNYGYTF

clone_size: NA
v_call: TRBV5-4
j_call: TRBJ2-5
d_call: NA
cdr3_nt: TGTGCCAGCAGCTCCCTGGCGGGGTCCCAAGAGACCCAGTACTTC
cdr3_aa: CASSSLAGSQETQYF

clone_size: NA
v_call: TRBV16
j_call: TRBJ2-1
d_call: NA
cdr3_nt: TGTGCCAGCAGCCCATTGTCGGCCGGGGCCGAGCAGTTCTTC
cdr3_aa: CASSPLSAGAEQFF

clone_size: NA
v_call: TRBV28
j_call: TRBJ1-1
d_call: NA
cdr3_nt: TGTGCCAGCAGTTTAGCACAGACAGCCATTCCGGCTGAAGCTTTCTTT
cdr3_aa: CASSLAQTAIPAEAFF

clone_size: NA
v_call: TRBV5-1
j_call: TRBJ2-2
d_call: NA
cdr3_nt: TGCGCCAGCAGCTTGGCGGCTAGCCCCGGGGAGCTGTTTTTT
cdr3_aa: CASSLAASPGELFF

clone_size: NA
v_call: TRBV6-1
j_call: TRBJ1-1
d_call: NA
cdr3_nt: TGTGCCAGCAGTGAAAGCGGGGTGGTGAACACTGAAGCTTTCTTT
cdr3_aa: CASSESGVVNTEAFF

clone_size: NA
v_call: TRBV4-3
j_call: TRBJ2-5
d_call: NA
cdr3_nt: TGCGCCAGCAGCCAAGATTGGGGCGAGACCCAGTACTTC
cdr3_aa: CASSQDWGETQYF

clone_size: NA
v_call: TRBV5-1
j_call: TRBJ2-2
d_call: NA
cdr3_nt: TGCGCCAGCAGCTGGGGGGCTGGGGAACCCGGGGAGCTGTTTTTT
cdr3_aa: CASSWGAGEPGELFF

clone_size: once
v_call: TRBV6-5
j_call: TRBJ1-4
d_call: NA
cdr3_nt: TGTGCCAGCAGGCGGACTTCGGCAACTAATGAAAAACTGTTTTTT
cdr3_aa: CASRRTSATNEKLFF

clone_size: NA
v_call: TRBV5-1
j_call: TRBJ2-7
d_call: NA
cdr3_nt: TGCGCCAGCAGCTGGACTTGGGGGAAGACACGGGGGCCGAACGAGCAGTACTTC
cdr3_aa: CASSWTWGKTRGPNEQYF

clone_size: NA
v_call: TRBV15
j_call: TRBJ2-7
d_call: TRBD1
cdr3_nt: TGTGCCACCAGCAGGGACAGGGGGCGCAGGTCCTACGAGCAGTACTTC
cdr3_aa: CATSRDRGRRSYEQYF

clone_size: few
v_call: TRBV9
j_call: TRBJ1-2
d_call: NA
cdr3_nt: TGTGCCAGCAGCGTACACCGCGGTGGTAACTATGGCTACACCTTC
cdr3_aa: CASSVHRGGNYGYTF

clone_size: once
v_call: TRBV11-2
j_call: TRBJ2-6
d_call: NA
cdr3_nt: TGTGCCAGCAGCTTAGGCAGGCTCAATTCTGGGGCCAACGTCCTGACTTTC
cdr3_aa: CASSLGRLNSGANVLTF

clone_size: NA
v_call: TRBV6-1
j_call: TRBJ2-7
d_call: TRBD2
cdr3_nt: TGTGCCAGCAGTGATCCAGTAGCGGGAGCCGACTACGAGCAGTACTTC
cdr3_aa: CASSDPVAGADYEQYF

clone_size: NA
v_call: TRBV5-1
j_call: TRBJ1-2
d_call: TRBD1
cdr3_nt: TGCGCCAGCAGCCCTGGACAGGCCGGGCACTATGGCTACACCTTC
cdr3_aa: CASSPGQAGHYGYTF